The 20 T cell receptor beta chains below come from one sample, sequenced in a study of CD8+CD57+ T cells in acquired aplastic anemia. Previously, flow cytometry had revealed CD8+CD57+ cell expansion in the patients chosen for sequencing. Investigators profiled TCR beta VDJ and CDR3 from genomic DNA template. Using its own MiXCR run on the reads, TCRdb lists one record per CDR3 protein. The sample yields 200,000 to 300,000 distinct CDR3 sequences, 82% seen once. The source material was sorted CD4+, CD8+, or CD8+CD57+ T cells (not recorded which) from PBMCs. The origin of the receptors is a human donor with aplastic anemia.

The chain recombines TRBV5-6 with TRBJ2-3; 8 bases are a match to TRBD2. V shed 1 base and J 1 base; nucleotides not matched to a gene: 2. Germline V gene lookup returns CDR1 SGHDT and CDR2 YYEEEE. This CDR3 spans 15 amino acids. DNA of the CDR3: TGTGCCAGCAGCTTGAGGCGGGGGGGCACAGATACGCAGTATTTT. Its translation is CASSLRRGGTDTQYF.

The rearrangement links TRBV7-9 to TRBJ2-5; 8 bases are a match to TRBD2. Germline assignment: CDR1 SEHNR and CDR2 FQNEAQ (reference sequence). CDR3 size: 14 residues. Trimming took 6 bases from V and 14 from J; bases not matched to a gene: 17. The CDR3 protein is CASSGGSGGASPYF. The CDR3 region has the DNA TGTGCCAGCAGTGGGGGCAGCGGGGGAGCGAGCCCCTACTTC.

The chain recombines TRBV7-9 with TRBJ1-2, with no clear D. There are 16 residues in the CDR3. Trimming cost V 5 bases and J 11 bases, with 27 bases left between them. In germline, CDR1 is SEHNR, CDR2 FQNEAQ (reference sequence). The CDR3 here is CASSAVADTHVFGYTF. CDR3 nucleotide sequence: TGTGCCAGCAGCGCAGTAGCAGACACCCACGTCTTCGGGTACACCTTC. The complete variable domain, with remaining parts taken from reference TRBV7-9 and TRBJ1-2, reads DTGVSQNPRHKITKRGQNVTFRCDPISEHNRLYWYRQTLGQGPEFLTYFQNEAQLEKSRLLSDRFSAERPKGSFSTLEIQRTEQGDSAMYLCASSAVADTHVFGYTFGSGTRLTVV.

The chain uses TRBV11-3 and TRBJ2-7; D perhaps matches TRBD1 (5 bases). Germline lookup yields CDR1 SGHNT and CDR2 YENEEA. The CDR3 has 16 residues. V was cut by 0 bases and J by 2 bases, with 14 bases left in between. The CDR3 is CASSLDLTEVAYEQYV. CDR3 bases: TGTGCCAGCAGCTTAGATCTGACAGAAGTCGCCTACGAGCAGTACGTC.

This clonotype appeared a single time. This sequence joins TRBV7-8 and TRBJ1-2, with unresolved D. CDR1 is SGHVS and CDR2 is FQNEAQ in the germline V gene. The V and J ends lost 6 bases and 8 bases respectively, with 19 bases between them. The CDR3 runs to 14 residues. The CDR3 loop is CASRGRESSLGYTF. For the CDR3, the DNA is TGTGCCAGCAGGGGGAGGGAATCGTCGTTGGGCTACACCTTC.

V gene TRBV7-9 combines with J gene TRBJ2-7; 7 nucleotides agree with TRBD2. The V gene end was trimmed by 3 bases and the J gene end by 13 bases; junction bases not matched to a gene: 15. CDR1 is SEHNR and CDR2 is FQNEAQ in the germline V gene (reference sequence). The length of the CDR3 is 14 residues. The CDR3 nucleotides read TGTGCCAGCAGCTTTCAAAGAAGCGGCGGGAGCGATTACGTC. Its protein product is CASSFQRSGGSDYV.

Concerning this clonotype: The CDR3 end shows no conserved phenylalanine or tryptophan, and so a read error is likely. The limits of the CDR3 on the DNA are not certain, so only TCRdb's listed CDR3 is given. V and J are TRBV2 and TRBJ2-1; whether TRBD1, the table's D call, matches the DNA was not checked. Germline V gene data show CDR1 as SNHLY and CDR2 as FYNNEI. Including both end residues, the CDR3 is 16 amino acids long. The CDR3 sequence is CASSSRDRGADTQYFG.

The CDR3 DNA reads as TGTGCCAGCAGTGAGCTAGAGCGAGGTTCGGATACGCAGTATTTT. It yields the protein CASSELERGSDTQYF. This chain uses TRBV5-8 with TRBJ2-3; D not certain. This CDR3 is 15 amino acids long. Trimming left V 5 bases short and J 6 bases short, with 19 bases between. Germline V CDR1 and CDR2: SGHTS, YDEGEE.

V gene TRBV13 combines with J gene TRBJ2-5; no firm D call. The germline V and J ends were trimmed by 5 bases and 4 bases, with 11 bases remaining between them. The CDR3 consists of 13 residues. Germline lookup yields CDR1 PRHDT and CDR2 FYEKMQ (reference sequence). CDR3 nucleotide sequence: TGTGCCAGCAGCCAGACCCCGCGAGAGACCCAGTACTTC. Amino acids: CASSQTPRETQYF.

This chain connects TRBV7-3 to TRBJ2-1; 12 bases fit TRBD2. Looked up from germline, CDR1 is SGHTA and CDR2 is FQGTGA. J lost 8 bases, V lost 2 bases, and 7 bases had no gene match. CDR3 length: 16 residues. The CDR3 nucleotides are TGTGCCAGCAGCTTAGGCCTAGCGGGGGGGCTCGATGAGCAGTTCTTC. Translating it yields CASSLGLAGGLDEQFF. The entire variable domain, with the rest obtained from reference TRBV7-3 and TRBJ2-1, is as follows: GAGVSQTPSNKVTEKGKYVELRCDPISGHTALYWYRQSLGQGPEFLIYFQGTGAADDSGLPNDRFFAVRPEGSVSTLKIQRTERGDSAVYLCASSLGLAGGLDEQFFGPGTRLTVL.

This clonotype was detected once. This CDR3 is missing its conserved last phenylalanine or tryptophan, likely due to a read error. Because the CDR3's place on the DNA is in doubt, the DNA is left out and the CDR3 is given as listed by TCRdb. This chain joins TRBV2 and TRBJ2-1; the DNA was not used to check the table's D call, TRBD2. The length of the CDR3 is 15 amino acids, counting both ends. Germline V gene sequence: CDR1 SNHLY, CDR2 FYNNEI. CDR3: CASGDGTTDTQYFVP.

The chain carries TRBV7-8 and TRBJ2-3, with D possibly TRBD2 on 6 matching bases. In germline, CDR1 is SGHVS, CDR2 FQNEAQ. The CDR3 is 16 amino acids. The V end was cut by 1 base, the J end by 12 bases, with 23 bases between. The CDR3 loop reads CASSLVGGPDTQNQYF. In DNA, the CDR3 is TGTGCCAGCAGCTTAGTGGGAGGTCCCGATACGCAGAATCAGTATTTT.

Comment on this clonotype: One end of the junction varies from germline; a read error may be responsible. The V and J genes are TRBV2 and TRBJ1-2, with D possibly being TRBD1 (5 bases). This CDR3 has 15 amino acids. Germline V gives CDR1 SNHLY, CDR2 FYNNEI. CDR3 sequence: CASSLGGVADHGYAF. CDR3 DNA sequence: TGTGCCAGCAGTTTGGGGGGGGTCGCTGACCATGGCTACGCCTTC.

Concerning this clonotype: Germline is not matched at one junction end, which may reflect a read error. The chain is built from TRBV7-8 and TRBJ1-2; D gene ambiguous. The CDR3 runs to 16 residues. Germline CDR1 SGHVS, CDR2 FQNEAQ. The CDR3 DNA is TGTGCCAGCAGCTTAGCGGGAGACCCCGATATGCATGGTTACACCTTC. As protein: CASSLAGDPDMHGYTF.

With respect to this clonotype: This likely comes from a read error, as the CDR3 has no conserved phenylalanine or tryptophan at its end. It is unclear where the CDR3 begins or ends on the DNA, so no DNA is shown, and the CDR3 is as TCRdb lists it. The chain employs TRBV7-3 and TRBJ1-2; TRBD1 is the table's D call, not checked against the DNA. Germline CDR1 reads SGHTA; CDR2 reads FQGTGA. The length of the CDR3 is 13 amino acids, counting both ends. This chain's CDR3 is CASSLLTGGRSAT.

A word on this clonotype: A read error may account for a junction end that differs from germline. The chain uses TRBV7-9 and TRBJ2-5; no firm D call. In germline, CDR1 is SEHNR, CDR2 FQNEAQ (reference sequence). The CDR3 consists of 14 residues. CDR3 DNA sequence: TGTGCCAGCAGCACAACGACCAGCTCACTCAGTAATCAGTTC. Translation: CASSTTTSSLSNQF.

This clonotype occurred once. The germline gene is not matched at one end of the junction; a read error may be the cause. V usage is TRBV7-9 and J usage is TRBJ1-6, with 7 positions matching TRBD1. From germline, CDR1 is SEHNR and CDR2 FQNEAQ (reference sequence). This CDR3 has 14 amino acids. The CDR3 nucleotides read TGTGCCGGCAAGTCGGATAGGGGGCCCTCACCCTTCCACTTT. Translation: CAGKSDRGPSPFHF.

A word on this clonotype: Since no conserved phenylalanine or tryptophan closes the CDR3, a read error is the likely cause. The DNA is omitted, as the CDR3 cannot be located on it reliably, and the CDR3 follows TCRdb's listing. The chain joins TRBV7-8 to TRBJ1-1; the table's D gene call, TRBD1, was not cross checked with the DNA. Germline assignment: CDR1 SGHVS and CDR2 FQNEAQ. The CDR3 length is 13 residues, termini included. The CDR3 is CASSFHPDRTALS.

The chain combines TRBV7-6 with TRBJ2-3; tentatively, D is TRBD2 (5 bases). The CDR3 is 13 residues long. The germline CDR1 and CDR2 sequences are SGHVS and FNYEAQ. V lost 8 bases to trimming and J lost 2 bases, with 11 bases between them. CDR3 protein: CASGVAPTDTQYF. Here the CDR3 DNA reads TGTGCCAGCGGCGTAGCGCCCACAGATACGCAGTATTTT.

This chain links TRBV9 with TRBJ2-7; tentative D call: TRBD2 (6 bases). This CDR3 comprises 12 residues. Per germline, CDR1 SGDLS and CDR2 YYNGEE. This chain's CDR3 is CASSSGLNAQYV. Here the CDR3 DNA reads TGTGCCAGCAGTTCGGGACTCAACGCGCAGTACGTG.